This TCR beta chain was documented in a study of blood T cell repertoires in COVID-19. As for the study in general: The origin of the acute and convalescent COVID-19 samples was the United States, Italy and Spain. The cDNA or gDNA used as material had been derived from T cells, B-cell-depleted T cells, or PBMCs.

Original processing methods: Reference gene primers were amplified, and this amplification served to estimate nucleated cell counts. Some clones are missing from TCRdb's copy, which holds only in-frame ones; the method was immunoSEQ multiplex PCR. That table gives V, J and clone size, and the DNA gave D and trimming. The sample has around 140,000 clones; approximately 87% are singletons. V was shortened by 3 bases and J by 5 bases, with 21 bases between the two germline ends. Germline V gene lookup returns CDR1 SGHDT and CDR2 YYEEEE. The CDR3 length is 17 residues. V gene TRBV5-6 combines with J gene TRBJ1-5; a weak D match, TRBD1 (6 bases). Source material: peripheral blood. The receptor was isolated from a man over 45 with active COVID-19. The CDR3 here is CASSSSYLRDTDQPQHF. CDR3 DNA: TGTGCCAGCAGCTCTTCTTACCTCCGGGACACAGATCAGCCCCAGCATTTT.